This paragraph reports one T cell receptor (beta chain). Germline V gene sequence: CDR1 SEHNR, CDR2 FQNEAQ (reference sequence). The trim removed 5 bases at V and 7 bases at J, leaving 13 bases unmatched. The CDR3 extends over 15 amino acids. Here immunoSEQ multiplex PCR was the method, and the copy in TCRdb shows in-frame clones only, minus some. This sample carries hundreds of thousands of clones, about 87% of them seen once, and the ten largest clones take around 1.5%. This sample is drawn from a study of blood T cell repertoires in COVID-19. Sequenced sample: peripheral blood. The receptor was derived from a woman aged 40 to 49 who had recovered from COVID-19. The chain couples TRBV7-9 to TRBJ1-1, with TRBD1 identical over 7 bases. This CDR3 is CASSRAQGVTFEAFF. The CDR3 DNA reads as TGTGCCAGCAGCCGGGCCCAGGGGGTGACTTTTGAAGCTTTCTTT.